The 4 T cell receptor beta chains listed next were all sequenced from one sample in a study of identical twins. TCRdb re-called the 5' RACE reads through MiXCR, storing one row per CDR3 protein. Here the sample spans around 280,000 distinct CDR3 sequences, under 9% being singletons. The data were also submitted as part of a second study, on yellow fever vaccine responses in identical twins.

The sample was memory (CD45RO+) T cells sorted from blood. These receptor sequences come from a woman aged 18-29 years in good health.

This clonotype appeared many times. The CDR3 region is CSARSSEYNEQFF. In nucleotides, the CDR3 is TGCAGTGCTAGATCTAGCGAGTACAATGAGCAGTTCTTC. The chain combines TRBV20-1 with TRBJ2-1, with D possibly being TRBD2 (6 bases). V was shortened by 2 bases and J by 4 bases, with 9 bases between the two germline ends. CDR1 is DFQATT, CDR2 SNEGSKA, per germline (reference sequence). CDR3 length equals 13 residues.

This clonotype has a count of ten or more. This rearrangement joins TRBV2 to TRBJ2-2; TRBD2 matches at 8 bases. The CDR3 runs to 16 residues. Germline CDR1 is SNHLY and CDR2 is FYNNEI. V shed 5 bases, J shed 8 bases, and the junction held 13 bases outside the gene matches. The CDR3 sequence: CASSSPGLGTLGELFF. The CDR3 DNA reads TGTGCCAGCAGTTCGCCGGGACTAGGGACTCTAGGGGAGCTGTTTTTT.

DNA for the CDR3: TGCGCCAGCAGCTTGGCCCTAGCGGGAGTCGGCACAGATACGCAGTATTTT. Its protein product is CASSLALAGVGTDTQYF. The chain uses TRBV5-1 and TRBJ2-3; TRBD2 aligns across 10 bases. The CDR3 runs 17 residues. The V gene end was trimmed by 0 bases and the J gene end by 1 base; junction bases not matched to a gene: 5. Germline-derived CDR1 and CDR2 are SGHRS and YFSETQ.

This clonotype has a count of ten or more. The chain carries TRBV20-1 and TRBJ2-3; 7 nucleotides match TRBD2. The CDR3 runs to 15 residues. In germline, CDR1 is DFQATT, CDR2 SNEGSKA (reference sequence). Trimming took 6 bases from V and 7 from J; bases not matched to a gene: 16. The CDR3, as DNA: TGCAGTGCCGGAATAGCGGGTGCCCGTGGGCATACGCAGTATTTT. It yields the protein CSAGIAGARGHTQYF.